Here is one T cell receptor (beta chain) with its context. Original processing methods: Estimated nucleated cell counts came from reference gene primer amplification. This table comes from immunoSEQ multiplex PCR, and its TCRdb copy is limited to in-frame clones, with some not included. From that table come the V and J calls and clone size; the DNA was used to work out D and trimming. The table includes about 330,000 clones, 80% to 90% detected once. Per germline, CDR1 MNHNS and CDR2 SASEGT. J lost 7 bases, V lost 4 bases, and 9 bases had no gene match. The CDR3 is made up of 16 amino acids. The data derive from a study of blood T cell repertoires in COVID-19. Study details: Acute-phase and convalescent COVID-19 samples originated in the United States, Italy and Spain. PBMCs, B-cell-depleted T cells, or T cells were the source of the cDNA or gDNA that made up the material.

The receptor was derived from a woman aged 45-60 years with acute or convalescent COVID-19. The sequenced sample was peripheral blood. The V and J genes are TRBV6-1 and TRBJ1-6, with 8 positions matching TRBD1. CDR3 bases: TGTGCCAGCAGTGCCTCCTCGACAGGGGTCAATTCACCCCTCCACTTT. This sequence encodes CASSASSTGVNSPLHF.